The rows below give T cell receptor beta chains drawn from one sample of a study of blood T cell repertoires in COVID-19. Data came from immunoSEQ multiplex PCR; TCRdb stores just in-frame clones and leaves some out. The data show a few hundred thousand clones, around nine tenths seen once. Sequenced: peripheral blood. Receptors originate from a woman in her fifties or sixties with active or convalescent COVID-19. Each CDR3 is given with its conserved first and last residue. Fields, in order: CDR3 length, clone size, V gene, J gene, D gene, CDR3 protein, CDR3 DNA. D genes are given only for firm matches. The size field is filled for only some rows; it gives once, few, many or a size class.

11,-,TRBV14,TRBJ2-7,-,CASSQYYEQYF,TGTGCCAGCAGCCAATATTACGAGCAGTACTTC
16,-,TRBV15,TRBJ2-1,TRBD2,CATSSSSGFSNSVQFF,TGTGCCACCAGCAGCTCTAGCGGGTTTTCAAATTCAGTGCAGTTCTTC
15,-,TRBV20-1,TRBJ1-4,-,CSASPQGGGAEKLFF,TGCAGTGCTAGTCCGCAGGGCGGTGGTGCTGAAAAACTGTTTTTT
14,-,TRBV6-5,TRBJ2-7,TRBD1,CASSYAGTGYEQYF,TGTGCCAGCAGTTACGCCGGGACAGGGTACGAGCAGTACTTC
14,-,TRBV28,TRBJ2-7,-,CASSLTGWPYEQYF,TGTGCCAGCAGTTTAACAGGTTGGCCCTACGAGCAGTACTTC
17,-,TRBV6-2/TRBV6-3,TRBJ2-5,TRBD1,CASSSITGTGDLETQYF,TGTGCCAGCAGTTCTATCACCGGGACAGGGGACCTGGAGACCCAGTACTTC
16,-,TRBV9,TRBJ2-5,TRBD2,CASSVVPSGAGETQYF,TGTGCCAGCAGCGTAGTCCCTAGCGGGGCCGGGGAGACCCAGTACTTC
14,-,TRBV5-1,TRBJ1-6,-,CASSLVQDNSPLHF,TGCGCCAGCAGCTTGGTACAGGATAATTCACCCCTCCACTTT
14,-,TRBV6-4,TRBJ2-3,TRBD2,CASSASGSTDTQYF,TGTGCCAGCAGTGCTAGCGGGAGCACAGATACGCAGTATTTT
13,-,TRBV5-1,TRBJ1-2,-,CASSLETDYGYTF,TGCGCCAGCAGCTTGGAGACAGACTATGGCTACACCTTC
15,-,TRBV19,TRBJ1-2,TRBD1,CASSIAVGTEYGYTF,TGTGCCAGTAGTATCGCCGTCGGGACAGAGTATGGCTACACCTTC
19,-,TRBV15,TRBJ2-6,-,CATSRDLRRVISGANVLTF,TGTGCCACCAGCAGAGATCTGAGACGGGTGATCTCTGGGGCCAACGTCCTGACTTTC
13,-,TRBV5-4,TRBJ2-7,-,CASSHATVYEQYF,TGTGCCAGCAGCCATGCGACAGTATACGAGCAGTACTTC
15,-,TRBV28,TRBJ2-2,-,CASSLPGSRSGELFF,TGTGCCAGCAGTTTACCAGGCTCACGAAGTGGGGAGCTGTTTTTT
16,-,TRBV27,TRBJ2-7,TRBD2,CASSLRGLTTSYEQYF,TGTGCCAGCAGTTTGCGGGGACTAACAACATCCTACGAGCAGTACTTC
15,-,TRBV28,TRBJ2-7,TRBD2,CASIQGGSGTHEQYF,TGTGCCAGCATTCAGGGAGGTAGCGGGACCCACGAGCAGTACTTC
15,once,TRBV5-4,TRBJ2-1,TRBD2,CASSFRGGSYNEQFF,TGTGCCAGCAGTTTTCGCGGGGGTTCCTACAATGAGCAGTTCTTC
12,-,TRBV7-6,TRBJ1-1,-,CASSLWNSEAFF,TGTGCCAGCAGCTTATGGAACAGTGAAGCTTTCTTT
17,once,TRBV6-2/TRBV6-3,TRBJ2-5,TRBD2,CASSYPIGLAVQETQYF,TGTGCCAGCAGTTACCCAATAGGACTAGCGGTCCAAGAGACCCAGTACTTC
11,-,TRBV28,TRBJ1-1,-,CASRSNTEAFF,TGTGCCAGCAGGTCTAACACTGAAGCTTTCTTT
16,-,TRBV7-9,TRBJ2-2,TRBD2,CASSSTSGRTGGELFF,TGTGCCAGCAGCTCCACTAGCGGGAGAACGGGCGGGGAGCTGTTTTTT
15,-,TRBV10-3,TRBJ2-7,TRBD2,CAISDHSGMSNEQYF,TGTGCCATCAGTGATCATAGCGGGATGAGCAACGAGCAGTACTTC
13,-,TRBV7-9,TRBJ1-6,-,CASSLSRDSPLHF,TGTGCCAGCAGCTTATCCAGGGATTCACCCCTCCACTTT
14,-,TRBV7-2,TRBJ1-5,-,CASSSGLSNQPQHF,TGTGCCAGCAGCTCCGGTCTAAGCAATCAGCCCCAGCATTTT
14,-,TRBV20-1,TRBJ2-1,TRBD2,CSASFAGEPHEQFF,TGCAGTGCTAGTTTTGCGGGGGAGCCCCATGAGCAGTTCTTC
14,-,TRBV3-1/TRBV3-2,TRBJ1-5,-,CASSQAGGNQPQHF,TGTGCCAGCAGCCAAGCAGGGGGCAATCAGCCCCAGCATTTT
16,-,TRBV9,TRBJ2-3,TRBD2,CASSVLRGGFSDTQYF,TGTGCCAGCAGCGTCCTGCGGGGGGGCTTTTCAGATACGCAGTATTTT
13,few,TRBV10-3,TRBJ1-2,-,CAINGGSNYGYTF,TGTGCCATCAACGGGGGTTCTAACTATGGCTACACCTTC
15,-,TRBV4-1,TRBJ2-7,TRBD2,CASSQAASGTYEQYF,TGCGCCAGCAGCCAGGCCGCTAGCGGAACCTACGAGCAGTACTTC
15,once,TRBV7-3,TRBJ1-3,-,CASSLTREPGNTIYF,TGTGCCAGCAGCTTAACGAGAGAGCCTGGAAACACCATATATTTT
16,-,TRBV5-1,TRBJ2-2,TRBD1,CASSSQGQGRSGELFF,TGCGCCAGCAGCTCGCAGGGACAGGGGAGATCCGGGGAGCTGTTTTTT
18,-,TRBV7-2,TRBJ1-5,-,CASSLVYGGGYSNQPQHF,TGTGCCAGCAGCTTAGTTTACGGGGGAGGGTATAGCAATCAGCCCCAGCATTTT
15,-,TRBV2,TRBJ2-5,TRBD2,CASSGRRGGQETQYF,TGTGCCAGCAGTGGGCGGCGGGGGGGCCAAGAGACCCAGTACTTC
14,-,TRBV24-1,TRBJ2-1,TRBD1,CATSDPIDRGRQFF,TGTGCCACCAGTGACCCCATAGACAGGGGGCGGCAGTTCTTC
16,once,TRBV27,TRBJ2-5,TRBD2,CASSLGTSGVQETQYF,TGTGCCAGCAGTCTGGGGACTAGCGGGGTTCAAGAGACCCAGTACTTC
13,-,TRBV5-1,TRBJ1-1,-,CASSPQGWTEAFF,TGCGCCAGCAGCCCCCAGGGATGGACTGAAGCTTTCTTT
13,few,TRBV7-9,TRBJ1-2,-,CASSPRGGYGYTF,TGTGCCAGCAGCCCCAGGGGCGGGTATGGCTACACCTTC
16,-,TRBV6-6,TRBJ1-3,-,CASSFTPTGTGNTIYF,TGTGCCAGCAGTTTCACTCCCACAGGGACTGGAAACACCATATATTTT
13,few,TRBV7-3,TRBJ2-5,-,CASSRVRGETQYF,TGTGCCAGCAGCAGAGTTAGGGGAGAGACCCAGTACTTC
19,-,TRBV19,TRBJ1-5,TRBD1,CASSPSKGTGAPSNQPQHF,TGTGCCAGTAGTCCCAGCAAGGGGACAGGGGCCCCTAGCAATCAGCCCCAGCATTTT
17,-,TRBV28,TRBJ1-6,-,CASSLRLTGVGNSPLHF,TGTGCCAGCAGTTTGCGTCTGACCGGGGTCGGCAATTCACCCCTCCACTTT
15,-,TRBV28,TRBJ2-1,TRBD2,CASSFPGLRDHEQFF,TGTGCCAGCAGTTTCCCGGGACTAAGAGACCATGAGCAGTTCTTC
14,-,TRBV7-2,TRBJ1-1,-,CASSLEVGNTEAFF,TGTGCCAGCAGCTTAGAAGTCGGGAACACTGAAGCTTTCTTT
16,-,TRBV7-2,TRBJ1-1,-,CASSLVPLDMNTEAFF,TGTGCCAGCAGCTTAGTGCCCTTGGACATGAACACTGAAGCTTTCTTT
11,-,TRBV30,TRBJ2-7,TRBD1,CAWRTGFRQYF,TGTGCCTGGAGGACAGGGTTCCGGCAGTACTTC